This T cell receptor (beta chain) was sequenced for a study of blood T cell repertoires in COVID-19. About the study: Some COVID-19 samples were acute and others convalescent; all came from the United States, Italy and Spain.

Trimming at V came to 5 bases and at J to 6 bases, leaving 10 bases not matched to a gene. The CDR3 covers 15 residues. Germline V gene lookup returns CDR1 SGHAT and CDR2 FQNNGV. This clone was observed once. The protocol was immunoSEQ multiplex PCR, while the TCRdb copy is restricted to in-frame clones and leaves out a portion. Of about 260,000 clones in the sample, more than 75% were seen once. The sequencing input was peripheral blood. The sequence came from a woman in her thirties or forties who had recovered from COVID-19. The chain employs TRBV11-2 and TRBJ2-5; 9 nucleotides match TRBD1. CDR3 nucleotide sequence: TGTGCCAGCAGCCAAAACACAGGGGGCGGACAGACCCAGTACTTC. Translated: CASSQNTGGGQTQYF.